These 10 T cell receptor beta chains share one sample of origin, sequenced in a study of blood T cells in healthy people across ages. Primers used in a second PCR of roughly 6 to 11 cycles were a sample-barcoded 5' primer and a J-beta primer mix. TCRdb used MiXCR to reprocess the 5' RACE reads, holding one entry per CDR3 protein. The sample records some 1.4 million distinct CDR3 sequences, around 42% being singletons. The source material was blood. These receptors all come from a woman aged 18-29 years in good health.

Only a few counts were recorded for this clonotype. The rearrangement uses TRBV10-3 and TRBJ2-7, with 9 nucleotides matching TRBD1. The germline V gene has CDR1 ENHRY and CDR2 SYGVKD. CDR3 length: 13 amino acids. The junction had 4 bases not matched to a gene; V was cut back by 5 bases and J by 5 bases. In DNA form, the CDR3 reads TGTGCCATCAGTACGGGACAGGGAGACGAGCAGTACTTC. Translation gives CAISTGQGDEQYF.

Here the CDR3 DNA reads TGTGCCAGCAGTCAGGGGGACCTCGTCTACGAGCAGTACTTC. Its protein is CASSQGDLVYEQYF. J is TRBJ2-7 and V is TRBV12-3 or TRBV12-4, with TRBD1 matching 7 bases. Trimming took 5 bases from V and 3 from J; bases not matched to a gene: 7. The CDR3 runs to 14 residues.

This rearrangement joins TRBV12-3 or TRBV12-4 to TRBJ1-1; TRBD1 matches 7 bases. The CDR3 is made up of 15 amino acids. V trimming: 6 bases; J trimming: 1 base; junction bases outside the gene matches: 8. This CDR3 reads CASRPTGPSNTEAFF. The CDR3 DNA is TGTGCCAGCAGGCCGACAGGGCCATCGAACACTGAAGCTTTCTTT.

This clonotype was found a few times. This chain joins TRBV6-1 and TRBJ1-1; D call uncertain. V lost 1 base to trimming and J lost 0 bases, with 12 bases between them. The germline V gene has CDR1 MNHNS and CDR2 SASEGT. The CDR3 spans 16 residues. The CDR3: CASSEVGGTLNTEAFF. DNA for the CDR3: TGTGCCAGCAGTGAAGTGGGCGGTACACTGAACACTGAAGCTTTCTTT.

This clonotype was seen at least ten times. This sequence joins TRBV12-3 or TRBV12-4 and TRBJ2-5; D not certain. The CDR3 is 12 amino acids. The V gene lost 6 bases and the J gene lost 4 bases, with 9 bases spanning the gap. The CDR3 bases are TGTGCCAGCAGGCTGAAGCGAGAGACCCAGTACTTC. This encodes CASRLKRETQYF.

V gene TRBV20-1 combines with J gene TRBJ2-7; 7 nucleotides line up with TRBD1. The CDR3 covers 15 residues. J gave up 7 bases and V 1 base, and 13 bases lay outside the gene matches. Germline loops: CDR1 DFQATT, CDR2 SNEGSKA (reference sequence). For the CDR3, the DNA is TGCAGTGCTAGAGGGGGTACAGGGGCCACCGGTGAGCAGTACTTC. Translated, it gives CSARGGTGATGEQYF.

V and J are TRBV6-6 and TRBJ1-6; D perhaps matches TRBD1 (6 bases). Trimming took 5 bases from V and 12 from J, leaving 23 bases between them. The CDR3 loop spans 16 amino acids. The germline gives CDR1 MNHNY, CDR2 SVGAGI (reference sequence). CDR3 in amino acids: CASSTGSGDKSRPLHF. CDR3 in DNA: TGTGCCAGCAGTACCGGAAGTGGGGACAAGTCAAGACCCCTCCACTTT.

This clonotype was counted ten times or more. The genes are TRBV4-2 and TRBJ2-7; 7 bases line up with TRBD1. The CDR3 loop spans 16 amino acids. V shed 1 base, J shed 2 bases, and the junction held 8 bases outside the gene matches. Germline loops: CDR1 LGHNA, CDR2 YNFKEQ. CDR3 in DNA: TGTGCCAGCAGCCAAGTTGCCGGGACAGTTGCCTACGAGCAGTACTTC. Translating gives CASSQVAGTVAYEQYF.

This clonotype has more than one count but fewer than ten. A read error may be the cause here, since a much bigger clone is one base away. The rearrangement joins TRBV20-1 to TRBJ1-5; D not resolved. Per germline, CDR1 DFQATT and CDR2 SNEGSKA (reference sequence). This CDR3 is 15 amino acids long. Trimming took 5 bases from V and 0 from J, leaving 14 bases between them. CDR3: CSASEKGDSNQPQHF. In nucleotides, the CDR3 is TGCAGTGCTTCTGAGAAGGGAGATAGCAATCAGCCCCAGCATTTT.

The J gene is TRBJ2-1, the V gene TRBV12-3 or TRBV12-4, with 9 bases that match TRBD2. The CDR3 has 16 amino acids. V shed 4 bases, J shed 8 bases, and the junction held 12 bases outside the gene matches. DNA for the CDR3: TGTGCCAGCAGTTCCCCCTCGGGACTAGCCATCGATGAGCAGTTCTTC. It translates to CASSSPSGLAIDEQFF.